This TCR beta chain was captured by sequencing in a study of spatial heterogeneity in lung cancer. V was cut by 5 bases and J by 1 base, with 9 bases left in between. Per germline, CDR1 SGHTA and CDR2 FQGNSA. CDR3 length: 14 residues. Using its own MiXCR run on the 5' RACE reads, TCRdb lists one record per CDR3 protein. Of roughly 48,000 distinct CDR3 sequences listed, approximately 5% are singletons. The time point was: sample taken at primary tumor resection. This chain joins TRBV7-2 and TRBJ1-5; possibly TRBD1 for D (5 bases). The sample consisted of PBMCs, taken at surgery. This receptor was identified in a male donor with early-stage non-small cell lung cancer. The CDR3 nucleotides read TGTGCCAGCAGCGGGGGACCAAGCAATCAGCCCCAGCATTTT. Translating it yields CASSGGPSNQPQHF.